A selection of T cell receptor beta chains follows, all from one sample in a study of T cell responses to AZD1222 COVID-19 vaccine. TCRdb keeps only in-frame clones here, not all; method: immunoSEQ multiplex PCR. The table records about 120,000 clones, about 90% of them present only once. Sequences were derived from peripheral blood, sampled on day 0 of AZD1222 vaccination. The receptors shown here come from an adult in good health. CDR3s include the opening cysteine and the closing phenylalanine or tryptophan. The order of the fields is V gene, clone size, D gene, J gene, CDR3 protein, CDR3 DNA. A D gene is named only where the DNA matches it firmly. The size field is filled for only some rows; it gives once, few, many or a size class.

V gene: TRBV7-2
clone size: -
D gene: -
J gene: TRBJ2-3
CDR3 protein: CASTLGRASDTQYF
CDR3 DNA: TGTGCCAGCACCCTCGGACGGGCTTCAGATACGCAGTATTTT

V gene: TRBV4-1
clone size: -
D gene: -
J gene: TRBJ1-4
CDR3 protein: CATSPDSLGGEKLFF
CDR3 DNA: TGCGCCACCAGCCCAGACAGCCTGGGCGGTGAAAAACTGTTTTTT

V gene: TRBV6-5
clone size: -
D gene: TRBD1
J gene: TRBJ1-6
CDR3 protein: CASSGTGVPSPLHF
CDR3 DNA: TGTGCCAGCAGCGGGACAGGGGTACCCTCACCCCTCCACTTT

V gene: TRBV25-1
clone size: -
D gene: -
J gene: TRBJ1-4
CDR3 protein: CASRRNYRTYF
CDR3 DNA: TGTGCCAGCAGGCGGAATTACAGAACCTATTTT

V gene: TRBV18
clone size: -
D gene: TRBD2
J gene: TRBJ2-1
CDR3 protein: CASSPWTSRAFNEQFF
CDR3 DNA: TGTGCCAGCTCACCGTGGACTAGCCGAGCCTTCAATGAGCAGTTCTTC

V gene: TRBV11-2
clone size: -
D gene: -
J gene: TRBJ1-2
CDR3 protein: CASSRDPYGYTF
CDR3 DNA: TGTGCCAGCAGCCGAGACCCGTATGGCTACACCTTC

V gene: TRBV5-8
clone size: -
D gene: TRBD2
J gene: TRBJ2-7
CDR3 protein: CASSLTRLAGGGYEQYF
CDR3 DNA: TGTGCCAGCAGCTTAACGAGACTAGCGGGAGGGGGCTACGAGCAGTACTTC

V gene: TRBV3-1/TRBV3-2
clone size: once
D gene: TRBD1
J gene: TRBJ2-1
CDR3 protein: CASSQAGRGPDNEQFF
CDR3 DNA: TGTGCCAGCAGCCAGGCTGGCAGGGGGCCCGACAATGAGCAGTTCTTC

V gene: TRBV11-3
clone size: -
D gene: TRBD1
J gene: TRBJ2-1
CDR3 protein: CASSLGDRRVVGEQFF
CDR3 DNA: TGTGCCAGCAGCTTAGGGGACAGGCGGGTGGTGGGTGAGCAGTTCTTC

V gene: TRBV30
clone size: -
D gene: -
J gene: TRBJ2-1
CDR3 protein: CAWRGRGQYSYNEQFF
CDR3 DNA: TGTGCCTGGAGGGGACGGGGGCAATACTCCTACAATGAGCAGTTCTTC

V gene: TRBV7-7
clone size: -
D gene: -
J gene: TRBJ2-2
CDR3 protein: CASSPAFGELFF
CDR3 DNA: TGTGCTAGCAGCCCGGCTTTCGGGGAGCTGTTTTTT

V gene: TRBV9
clone size: -
D gene: TRBD1
J gene: TRBJ1-3
CDR3 protein: CASSVGLTGAGNTIYF
CDR3 DNA: TGTGCCAGCAGCGTAGGACTGACAGGGGCTGGAAACACCATATATTTT

V gene: TRBV9
clone size: few
D gene: -
J gene: TRBJ1-1
CDR3 protein: CASSAGDSPEAFF
CDR3 DNA: TGTGCCAGCAGCGCCGGAGACAGTCCCGAAGCTTTCTTT

V gene: TRBV24-1
clone size: once
D gene: TRBD1
J gene: TRBJ1-2
CDR3 protein: CATSEQGGYGYTF
CDR3 DNA: TGTGCCACCAGTGAGCAGGGGGGATATGGCTACACCTTC

V gene: TRBV5-1
clone size: -
D gene: -
J gene: TRBJ1-2
CDR3 protein: CASRTVGRSGYTF
CDR3 DNA: TGCGCCAGCAGAACCGTGGGGAGGTCGGGCTACACCTTC

V gene: TRBV29-1
clone size: -
D gene: TRBD2
J gene: TRBJ2-1
CDR3 protein: CSAWTSGRAGNEQFF
CDR3 DNA: TGCAGCGCCTGGACTAGCGGGAGGGCCGGCAATGAGCAGTTCTTC

V gene: TRBV11-2
clone size: -
D gene: -
J gene: TRBJ2-5
CDR3 protein: CASSLVTSGETQYF
CDR3 DNA: TGTGCCAGCAGCTTAGTGACTTCGGGAGAGACCCAGTACTTC

V gene: TRBV11-2
clone size: -
D gene: TRBD2
J gene: TRBJ2-3
CDR3 protein: CASSLGASGSGADTQYF
CDR3 DNA: TGTGCCAGCAGCTTAGGGGCTAGCGGGAGTGGCGCAGATACGCAGTATTTT

V gene: TRBV14
clone size: -
D gene: TRBD2
J gene: TRBJ2-2
CDR3 protein: CASSLQRGVPLNTGELFF
CDR3 DNA: TGTGCCAGCAGCCTTCAGCGGGGGGTCCCCCTGAACACCGGGGAGCTGTTTTTT

V gene: TRBV9
clone size: -
D gene: -
J gene: TRBJ1-3
CDR3 protein: CASSVGRTTGNTIYF
CDR3 DNA: TGTGCCAGCAGCGTAGGAAGGACTACTGGAAACACCATATATTTT

V gene: TRBV18
clone size: -
D gene: TRBD2
J gene: TRBJ2-1
CDR3 protein: CASSSTSGNNEQFF
CDR3 DNA: TGTGCCAGCTCCTCCACTAGCGGAAATAATGAGCAGTTCTTC

V gene: TRBV7-9
clone size: -
D gene: TRBD1
J gene: TRBJ2-7
CDR3 protein: CASSLEGQHTYEQYF
CDR3 DNA: TGTGCCAGCAGCTTAGAGGGACAGCACACCTACGAGCAGTACTTC

V gene: TRBV28
clone size: -
D gene: TRBD1
J gene: TRBJ1-6
CDR3 protein: CASSSPDREPLHF
CDR3 DNA: TGTGCCAGCAGTTCCCCGGACAGGGAACCCCTCCACTTT

V gene: TRBV6-5
clone size: -
D gene: TRBD1
J gene: TRBJ2-3
CDR3 protein: CASNQATGLGDTQYF
CDR3 DNA: TGTGCCAGCAACCAGGCGACAGGGTTAGGAGATACGCAGTATTTT

V gene: TRBV23-1
clone size: -
D gene: TRBD2
J gene: TRBJ2-2
CDR3 protein: CASIPGLAGGNTGELFF
CDR3 DNA: TGCGCCAGCATTCCGGGACTAGCGGGAGGAAACACCGGGGAGCTGTTTTTT

V gene: TRBV2
clone size: -
D gene: TRBD2
J gene: TRBJ2-1
CDR3 protein: CASSEWRGGLNEQFF
CDR3 DNA: TGTGCCAGCAGTGAATGGCGGGGGGGCCTCAATGAGCAGTTCTTC

V gene: TRBV4-1
clone size: -
D gene: -
J gene: TRBJ1-3
CDR3 protein: CASSQDQGDGNTIYF
CDR3 DNA: TGCGCCAGCAGCCAAGATCAAGGGGATGGAAACACCATATATTTT

V gene: TRBV14
clone size: -
D gene: -
J gene: TRBJ1-1
CDR3 protein: CASSHLSGRVNTEAFF
CDR3 DNA: TGTGCCAGCAGCCACCTCTCGGGGAGGGTGAACACTGAAGCTTTCTTT

V gene: TRBV21-1
clone size: -
D gene: -
J gene: TRBJ1-5
CDR3 protein: CASSKGRNSNQPQHF
CDR3 DNA: TGTGCCAGCAGCAAAGGACGGAATAGCAATCAGCCCCAGCATTTT

V gene: TRBV6-1
clone size: -
D gene: TRBD1
J gene: TRBJ1-1
CDR3 protein: CASSDRGRTEAFF
CDR3 DNA: TGTGCCAGCAGTGACAGGGGGCGGACTGAAGCTTTCTTT

V gene: TRBV10-3
clone size: -
D gene: -
J gene: TRBJ1-1
CDR3 protein: CAISESVGANTEAFF
CDR3 DNA: TGTGCCATCAGTGAGTCGGTGGGGGCCAACACTGAAGCTTTCTTT

V gene: TRBV7-3
clone size: few
D gene: -
J gene: TRBJ2-3
CDR3 protein: CASSLSWSSADTQYF
CDR3 DNA: TGTGCCAGCAGCTTAAGCTGGTCGTCCGCAGATACGCAGTATTTT

V gene: TRBV19
clone size: -
D gene: TRBD1
J gene: TRBJ1-1
CDR3 protein: CASSITGGRGRNTEAFF
CDR3 DNA: TGTGCCAGTAGTATAACAGGGGGCAGGGGAAGGAACACTGAAGCTTTCTTT

V gene: TRBV4-1
clone size: -
D gene: TRBD2
J gene: TRBJ2-2
CDR3 protein: CASSLRLAGTGELFF
CDR3 DNA: TGCGCCAGCAGCCTCCGACTAGCGGGGACCGGGGAGCTGTTTTTT

V gene: TRBV11-2
clone size: -
D gene: -
J gene: TRBJ2-5
CDR3 protein: CASSPGGQRKETQYF
CDR3 DNA: TGTGCCAGCAGCCCTGGGGGACAACGGAAAGAGACCCAGTACTTC

V gene: TRBV3-1/TRBV3-2
clone size: -
D gene: -
J gene: TRBJ1-3
CDR3 protein: CASSQVPGNTIYF
CDR3 DNA: TGTGCCAGCAGCCAAGTTCCAGGTAACACCATATATTTT

V gene: TRBV7-2
clone size: -
D gene: -
J gene: TRBJ1-1
CDR3 protein: CASSPGTANTEAFF
CDR3 DNA: TGTGCCAGCAGTCCCGGGACCGCGAACACTGAAGCTTTCTTT

V gene: TRBV6-4
clone size: -
D gene: TRBD1
J gene: TRBJ1-2
CDR3 protein: CASSAYDRGGYGYTF
CDR3 DNA: TGTGCCAGCAGTGCCTACGACAGGGGGGGCTATGGCTACACCTTC

V gene: TRBV5-1
clone size: -
D gene: TRBD2
J gene: TRBJ2-2
CDR3 protein: CASKLAGNTGELFF
CDR3 DNA: TGCGCCAGCAAGCTAGCGGGGAACACCGGGGAGCTGTTTTTT

V gene: TRBV18
clone size: -
D gene: -
J gene: TRBJ2-1
CDR3 protein: CASSPGLRSGNEQFF
CDR3 DNA: TGTGCCAGCTCACCAGGACTCAGGAGCGGTAATGAGCAGTTCTTC